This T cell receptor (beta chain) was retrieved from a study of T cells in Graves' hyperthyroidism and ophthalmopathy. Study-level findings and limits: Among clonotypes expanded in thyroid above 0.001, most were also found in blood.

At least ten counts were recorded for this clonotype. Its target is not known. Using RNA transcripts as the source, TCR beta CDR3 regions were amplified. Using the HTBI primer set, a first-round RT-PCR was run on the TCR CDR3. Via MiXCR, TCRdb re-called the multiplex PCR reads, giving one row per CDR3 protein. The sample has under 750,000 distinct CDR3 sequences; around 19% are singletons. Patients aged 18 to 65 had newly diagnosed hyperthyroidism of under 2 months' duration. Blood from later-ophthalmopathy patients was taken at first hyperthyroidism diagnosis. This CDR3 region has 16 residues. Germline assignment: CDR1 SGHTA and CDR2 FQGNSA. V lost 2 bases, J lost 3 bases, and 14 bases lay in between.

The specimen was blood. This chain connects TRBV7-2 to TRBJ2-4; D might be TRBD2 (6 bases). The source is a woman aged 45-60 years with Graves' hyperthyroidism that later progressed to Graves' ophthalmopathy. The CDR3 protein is CASSLMAGYDKNIQYF. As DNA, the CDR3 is TGTGCCAGCAGCTTAATGGCGGGGTATGACAAAAACATTCAGTACTTC.